These 3 T cell receptor beta chains were all obtained from the same sample, sequenced in a study of cytomegalovirus exposure and HLA in healthy donors. 60 Vbeta and 13 Jbeta primers were used in PCR. Measured with immunoSEQ multiplex PCR; TCRdb has only the in-frame clones, and not every one. The sample lists fewer than 150,000 clones, approximately 80% occurring once. Sequenced input: PBMCs. The origin of the receptors is a man in his forties or fifties in good health and CMV-seronegative.

This rearrangement joins TRBV6-5 to TRBJ1-4; D perhaps matches TRBD1 (5 bases). Germline values: CDR1 MNHEY, CDR2 SVGAGI. There are 14 residues in the CDR3. Trimming shortened V by 6 bases and J by 8 bases, and 16 bases separated the two germline ends. The CDR3 DNA is TGTGCCAGCAGACCTTGGGACTCCCGGGAAAAACTGTTTTTT. Translation gives CASRPWDSREKLFF.

The chain is built from TRBV5-1 and TRBJ2-5, with 7 bases fitting TRBD2. The J call may be in error: the DNA end matches TRBJ2-7 better. This CDR3 spans 13 amino acids. Germline V gene data show CDR1 as SGHRS and CDR2 as YFSETQ. The CDR3 nucleotides are TGCGCCAGTAAGACGGGAGGAGGCTACGAGCAGTACTTC. Translation gives CASKTGGGYEQYF.

This clone was counted a few times. The V call is TRBV19, the J call TRBJ2-6; perhaps TRBD1 as D (6 bases). V was shortened by 3 bases and J by 0 bases, with 12 bases between the two germline ends. The CDR3 is 17 residues long. Germline lookup yields CDR1 LNHDA and CDR2 SQIVND (reference sequence). CDR3 in amino acids: CASSMGAISSGANVLTF. The DNA for the CDR3 is TGTGCCAGTAGTATGGGGGCCATTTCCTCTGGGGCCAACGTCCTGACTTTC.